Below, 12 T cell receptor beta chains from the same sample are listed, as sequenced in a study of T cell repertoires in cytomegalovirus infection (dated by TCRdb to the late 2010s). Their antigens remain unidentified. For sequencing, an Illumina HiSeq 1500 was employed. In-frame beta chains were kept once TCRdb had trimmed the public reads at Q25 with fastp and called clones with MiXCR. CDR3 protein duplicates are merged, each entry listing the most common genes and DNA. For this sample the table gives 640,000 or so distinct CDR3 sequences, of which about 30% were detected only once. 15% to 20% of the sample belongs to the ten largest clones. This sample's treatment or condition label indicates: in vitro stimulation with specific CMV peptide epitopes to enrich CMV-specific T cells. The starting material was cultured PBMCs, obtained from culture after CMV antigen stimulation. The receptor source for this set is a human donor in good health (CMV status not recorded). Some clones in this sample may be carry-over from other donors' samples.

V is TRBV6-5 and J is TRBJ2-7, with D possibly matching TRBD1 (6 bases). V lost 5 bases, J lost 5 bases, and 19 bases lay in between. CDR1 is MNHEY and CDR2 is SVGAGI in the germline V gene. The CDR3 consists of 15 residues. Here the CDR3 reads CASSERRQGRNEQYF. The CDR3 nucleotides read TGTGCCAGCAGTGAAAGACGGCAGGGGAGAAACGAGCAGTACTTC.

This clonotype was seen a handful of times. The chain recombines TRBV6-1 with TRBJ2-3, with 9 bases lining up with TRBD2. The germline gives CDR1 MNHNS, CDR2 SASEGT. The CDR3 has 15 residues. V was pared by 5 bases and J by 4 bases, with 7 bases of the junction left unmatched. The CDR3 region has the DNA TGTGCCAGCAGTTTAGGACTAGCGAGGGCAGATACGCAGTATTTT. Its translation: CASSLGLARADTQYF.

The rearrangement joins TRBV6-1 to TRBJ1-5; 10 bases fit TRBD1. The CDR3 loop spans 17 amino acids. Per the germline V gene, CDR1 is MNHNS and CDR2 is SASEGT. The J segment lost 3 bases and the V segment lost 2 bases, leaving 7 bases of the junction unmatched. The CDR3 sequence: CASSERMTGGPNQPQHF. As DNA, the CDR3 is TGTGCCAGCAGTGAAAGAATGACAGGGGGCCCCAATCAGCCCCAGCATTTT.

This rearrangement joins TRBV20-1 to TRBJ2-3; D gene uncertain. The CDR3 loop spans 12 amino acids. Germline loops: CDR1 DFQATT, CDR2 SNEGSKA (reference sequence). V was shortened by 2 bases and J by 4 bases, with 7 bases between the two germline ends. Here the CDR3 reads CSARIAPDTQYF. The CDR3 bases are TGCAGTGCTAGAATTGCGCCAGATACGCAGTATTTT.

This clonotype has ten or more counts. V is TRBV7-2 and J is TRBJ2-7, with D unclear. CDR1 is SGHTA and CDR2 is FQGNSA in the germline V gene. The CDR3 length is 14 residues. The V and J ends lost 0 bases and 7 bases respectively, with 13 bases between them. The CDR3 spells CASSLAQVASEQYF. CDR3 nucleotide sequence: TGTGCCAGCAGCTTAGCTCAGGTGGCATCTGAGCAGTACTTC.

The rearrangement uses TRBV7-9 and TRBJ1-1; D is unclear. The CDR3 extends over 13 amino acids. With 4 bases removed from V and 1 base from J, the gap between germline ends came to 7 bases. The germline V gene encodes CDR1 SEHNR and CDR2 FQNEAQ (reference sequence). In nucleotides, the CDR3 is TGTGCCAGCAGCTGGTTCCCGAACACTGAAGCTTTCTTT. Translation gives CASSWFPNTEAFF.

J is TRBJ2-3 and V is TRBV6-2 or TRBV6-3; 7 bases map to TRBD2. This CDR3 region has 18 residues. Trimming took 0 bases from V and 3 from J; bases not matched to a gene: 12. CDR1 and CDR2 from the germline V gene are MNHEY and SVGEGT. The CDR3 loop reads CASSYSPPPGGGTDTQYF. The DNA for the CDR3 is TGTGCCAGCAGTTACTCCCCCCCCCCCGGGGGAGGGACAGATACGCAGTATTTT.

The CDR3, as DNA: TGTGCCAGCAAAAGAGAAGGGGGGCCTGGGGCCAACGTCCTGACTTTC. Amino acid sequence: CASKREGGPGANVLTF. The V gene is TRBV7-8, the J gene TRBJ2-6; D tentatively fits TRBD1 or TRBD2 (6 bases each). V dropped 7 bases and J dropped 2 bases, with 15 bases sitting between them. CDR1 and CDR2 from the germline V gene are SGHVS and FQNEAQ. The CDR3 contains 16 residues.

This clonotype has just a few counts. The chain employs TRBV6-2 or TRBV6-3 and TRBJ2-1; tentatively, D is TRBD2 (5 bases). Per germline, CDR1 MNHEY and CDR2 SVGEGT. The CDR3 totals 16 residues. V shed 7 bases and J shed 2 bases, with 18 bases lying between them. The CDR3 is CASITPKAVAYNEQFF. The DNA for the CDR3 is TGTGCCAGCATTACCCCCAAAGCGGTTGCCTACAATGAGCAGTTCTTC.

V is TRBV5-1 and J is TRBJ2-1; D is unresolved. Trimming removed 4 bases from V and 6 bases from J, with 14 bases in between. This CDR3 has 14 residues. Per germline, CDR1 SGHRS and CDR2 YFSETQ. CDR3 sequence (DNA): TGCGCCAGCAGCCTATCGACCCACCCCAATGAGCAGTTCTTC. Protein sequence: CASSLSTHPNEQFF.

V gene TRBV27 combines with J gene TRBJ2-5; 8 nucleotides match TRBD2. Germline V gives CDR1 MNHEY, CDR2 SMNVEV (reference sequence). Losses at the gene ends were 5 bases for V and 3 bases for J; bases not matched to a gene: 8. The CDR3 runs to 15 residues. The CDR3 spells CASSPAEAGEETQYF. DNA for the CDR3: TGTGCCAGCAGTCCGGCTGAAGCGGGAGAAGAGACCCAGTACTTC.

The V gene is TRBV5-5, the J gene TRBJ1-1, with 12 bases identical to TRBD1. V dropped 2 bases and J dropped 4; count of bases not matched to a gene: 9. The CDR3 has 17 residues. Germline lookup yields CDR1 SGHKS and CDR2 YYEKEE (reference sequence). CDR3: CASSLWGQGAWGTEAFF. CDR3 DNA: TGTGCCAGCAGCTTATGGGGACAGGGGGCTTGGGGCACTGAAGCTTTCTTT.